The clone carrying this T cell receptor beta chain is deemed large. Its antigen is unidentified. The treatment denotes: approximately nine-day PBMC culture with coronavirus spike peptide pools or control peptides (ViraFEST assay). CDR1 is LNHDA, CDR2 SQIVND, per germline (reference sequence). The ends were cut back, 7 bases at V and 8 bases at J, with 14 bases in the middle. The CDR3 runs 12 residues. Sequencing of the DNA from cultured CD4+ T cells was carried out with the Oncomine TCR Beta short-read assay. Genomic DNA from cultured CD4+ T cells was extracted. Each CDR3 protein gets one entry after TCRdb re-called the PCR reads with MiXCR. This sample has fewer than 8,500 distinct CDR3 sequences, with 55% to 75% found just once. This sample was taken from a study of vaccination and CD4 T cells after COVID-19. Study context: Nasal swab PCR had shown SARS-CoV-2 positivity in the convalescent patients (roughly 10 mild cases, one severe case). Between diagnosis and the drawing of post-COVID samples lay a median around 98 days (range 35 to 161). Taking of post-vaccine samples occurred a median approximately 72 days after dose two (range 14 to 241).

The specimen was CD4+ T cells from blood, cultured in vitro. The sequence was obtained from a human donor who had recovered from COVID-19. This chain links TRBV19 with TRBJ1-2; D call uncertain. The CDR3 reads CASMKGGLGYTF. CDR3 DNA sequence: TGTGCCAGTATGAAGGGAGGGCTCGGCTACACCTTC.